This T cell receptor (beta chain) was identified in a study of cytomegalovirus exposure and HLA in healthy donors (dated by TCRdb to about 2017). Regarding the research as a whole: According to a later analysis, one platform produced both the 100 to 150 validation repertoires and the 720 or so repertoires of the first cohort. The study aimed to test whether signatures of past pathogen exposure could be identified by cataloging public T cell receptors. Along with the approximately 700-subject first cohort, a separate validation cohort of 120 different subjects was used. The study combined high-throughput TCR immunosequencing, statistical association of individual TCRs with disease status, and machine learning to predict cytomegalovirus infection status.

About this clone itself: The target of this receptor is not known. Base-call qualities are not available, and no considerably larger clone is one nucleotide away.

Overall study outcomes, separate from this receptor: In vitro tests confirmed that three of the cytomegalovirus-associated TCR beta chains recognize cytomegalovirus antigens. All 120 or so repertoires were used to score co-occurrence in the validation cohort in a later analysis, because that analysis had no HLA typing for the cohort. Cytomegalovirus status was reported to be diagnosed by the classifier with high specificity and sensitivity in both the original and validation cohorts. The study listed 150 to 200 TCR beta chains as associated with cytomegalovirus. Of the cluster scores, roughly 95% were above 0 in a later analysis, which found that TCRs clustered in the first cohort also tended to co-occur in the 120 validation repertoires. The authors suggested that the approach could potentially be generalized to other disease states and immunological phenotypes. Across donors, most TCR sequences were observed very rarely, whereas some public TCRs were present in many individuals.

The library came from the immunoSEQ multiplex PCR assay. The published analysis was carried out like this. A statistical classification framework was developed to diagnose cytomegalovirus status using the catalog of TCR beta chain sequences. Entries here come from immuneACCESS through TCRdb and include only in-frame sequences with V and J called. Some clones fail to appear in such tables; in the studies checked, an unresolved V gene covers under half of the shortfall, and the cause of the remainder is unknown. V and J calls and clone size come straight from that table; D and trimming were deduced from the DNA. The sample yields about 49,000 clones; roughly 92% were counted once. Together, the top ten hold under 1.5% of the sample. Taken from the germline V gene, the CDR1 and CDR2 loops are SGHRS and YFSETQ. From the cysteine up to the phenylalanine, the CDR3 has a length of 14 residues. Just the 42-base CDR3 DNA is kept, in frame starting at base 1. The V end loses 4 bases and the J end loses 2 bases, and a stretch of 13 bases separates them.

The donors were included in the validation cohort of some 120 subjects, a group kept apart from the roughly 700-subject first cohort. The sequence joins TRBV5-1 to TRBJ2-7; a tentative D match to TRBD2 spans 5 bases. The TCR sequence derives from a man aged 18 to 30 in good health and CMV-seronegative. Input material: PBMCs. The nucleotide sequence is given as TGCGCCAGCAGCGCCGACGGGAATACCTACGAGCAGTACTTC. Its protein is CASSADGNTYEQYF.